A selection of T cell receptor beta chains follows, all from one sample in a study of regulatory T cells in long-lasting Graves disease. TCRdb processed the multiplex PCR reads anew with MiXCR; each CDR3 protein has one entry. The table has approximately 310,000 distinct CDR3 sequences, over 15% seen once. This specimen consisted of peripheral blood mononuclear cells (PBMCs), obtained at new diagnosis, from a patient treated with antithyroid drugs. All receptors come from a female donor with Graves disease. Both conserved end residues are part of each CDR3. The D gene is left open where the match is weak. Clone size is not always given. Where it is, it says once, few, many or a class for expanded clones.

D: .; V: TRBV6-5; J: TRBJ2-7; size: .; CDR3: CASSSRQASYEQYF; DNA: TGTGCCAGCAGTTCCCGACAGGCCTCCTACGAGCAGTACTTC
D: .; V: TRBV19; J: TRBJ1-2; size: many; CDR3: CASSAETGPVVGYTF; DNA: TGTGCCAGTAGTGCTGAGACAGGCCCAGTGGTTGGCTACACCTTC
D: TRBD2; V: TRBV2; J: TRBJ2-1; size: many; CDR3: CASSFTSGDYNEQFF; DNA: TGTGCCAGCAGTTTTACTAGCGGGGACTACAATGAGCAGTTCTTC
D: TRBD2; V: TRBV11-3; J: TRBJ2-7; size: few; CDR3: CASSLDIGGSSYEQYF; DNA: TGTGCCAGCAGCTTAGATATTGGCGGGAGCTCCTACGAGCAGTACTTC
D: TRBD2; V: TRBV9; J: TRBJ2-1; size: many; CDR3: CASSPGTSGRRDNEQFF; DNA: TGTGCCAGCAGCCCTGGGACTAGCGGACGCCGGGACAATGAGCAGTTCTTC
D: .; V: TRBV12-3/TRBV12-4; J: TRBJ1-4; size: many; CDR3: CASSLGGLATNEKLFF; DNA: TGTGCCAGCAGTTTGGGCGGACTCGCAACTAATGAAAAACTGTTTTTT
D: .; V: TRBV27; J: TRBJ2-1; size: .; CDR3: CASSFLATMNNGQFF; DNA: TGTGCCAGCAGTTTTTTAGCGACCATGAACAATGGGCAGTTCTTC
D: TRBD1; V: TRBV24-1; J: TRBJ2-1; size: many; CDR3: CATNIGTGNYNEQFF; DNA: TGTGCCACCAACATTGGGACAGGGAACTACAATGAGCAGTTCTTC
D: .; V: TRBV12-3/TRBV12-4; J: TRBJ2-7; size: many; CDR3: CASSLGRANYEQYF; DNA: TGTGCCAGCAGTTTAGGCAGGGCGAACTACGAGCAGTACTTC
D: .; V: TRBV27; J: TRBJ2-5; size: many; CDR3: CASSPSPTGWETQYF; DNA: TGTGCCAGCAGTCCCTCACCCACAGGATGGGAGACCCAGTACTTC
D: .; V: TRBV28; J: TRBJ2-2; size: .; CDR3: CASRSFILGRSNTGELFF; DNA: TGTGCCAGTCGTAGTTTCATCCTGGGACGGTCGAACACCGGGGAGCTGTTTTTT
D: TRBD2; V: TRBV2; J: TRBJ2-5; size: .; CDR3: CASSDGTSGTNLLQETQYF; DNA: TGTGCCAGCAGTGATGGGACTAGCGGGACCAACCTCCTTCAAGAGACCCAGTACTTC
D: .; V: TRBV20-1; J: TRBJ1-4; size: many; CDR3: CSVPTGSGGVEKLFF; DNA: TGCAGTGTTCCGACAGGAAGTGGTGGGGTTGAAAAACTGTTTTTT
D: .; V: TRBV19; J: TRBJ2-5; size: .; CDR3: CASSPSGSYQETQYF; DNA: TGTGCCAGTAGCCCATCAGGCTCGTACCAAGAGACCCAGTACTTC
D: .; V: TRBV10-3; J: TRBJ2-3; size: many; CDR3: CAISSPHSANTDTQYF; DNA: TGTGCCATCAGTTCCCCCCACTCGGCTAACACAGATACGCAGTATTTT
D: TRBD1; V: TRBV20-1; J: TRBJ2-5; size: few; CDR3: CSAKPGTGTQTQYF; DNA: TGCAGTGCTAAGCCCGGGACAGGGACGCAGACCCAGTACTTC
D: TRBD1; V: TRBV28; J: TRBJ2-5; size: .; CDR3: CASSPGTGREETQYF; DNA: TGTGCCAGCAGTCCAGGGACAGGGAGAGAAGAGACCCAGTACTTC
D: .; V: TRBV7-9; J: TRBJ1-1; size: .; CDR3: CASSLIGPSGTEAFF; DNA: TGTGCCAGCAGCTTAATTGGCCCCTCAGGCACTGAAGCTTTCTTT
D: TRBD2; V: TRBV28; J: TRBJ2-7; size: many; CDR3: CASSIFSGSRGVYEQYF; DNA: TGTGCCAGCAGTATTTTTAGCGGGAGCCGGGGGGTCTACGAGCAGTACTTC
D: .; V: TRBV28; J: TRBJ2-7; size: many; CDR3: CASSSMLREQYF; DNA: TGTGCCAGCAGTTCCATGCTGCGGGAGCAGTACTTC
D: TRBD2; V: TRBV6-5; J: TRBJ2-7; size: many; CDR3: CASSSGLAGIEHEQYF; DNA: TGTGCCAGCAGTTCGGGACTAGCGGGGATAGAGCACGAGCAGTACTTC
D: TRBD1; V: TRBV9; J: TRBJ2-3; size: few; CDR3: CASSAGTGGVRLRTDTQYF; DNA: TGTGCCAGCAGCGCGGGGACAGGGGGCGTGAGGTTGAGGACAGATACGCAGTATTTT
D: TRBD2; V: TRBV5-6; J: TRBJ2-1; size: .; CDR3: CASSGGRENEQFF; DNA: TGTGCCAGCAGCGGGGGGAGGGAGAATGAGCAGTTCTTC
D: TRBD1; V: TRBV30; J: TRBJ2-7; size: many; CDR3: CAWTLGGQGIHEQYF; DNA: TGTGCCTGGACCTTGGGGGGACAGGGTATCCACGAGCAGTACTTC
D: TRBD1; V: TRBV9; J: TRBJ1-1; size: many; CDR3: CASSVSGQGAEAFF; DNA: TGTGCCAGCAGCGTCTCCGGACAGGGCGCTGAAGCTTTCTTT
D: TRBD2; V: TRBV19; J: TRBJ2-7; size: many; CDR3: CASSMAYQAGVYEQYF; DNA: TGTGCCAGTAGTATGGCCTATCAAGCGGGGGTCTACGAGCAGTACTTC
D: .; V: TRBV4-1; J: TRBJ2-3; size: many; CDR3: CASSQDPVTGETDTQYF; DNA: TGCGCCAGCAGCCAAGATCCGGTGACGGGAGAAACAGATACGCAGTATTTT
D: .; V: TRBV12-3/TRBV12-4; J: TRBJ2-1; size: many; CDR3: CASSSRRVNEQFF; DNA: TGTGCCAGCAGTTCCCGGAGGGTTAATGAGCAGTTCTTC
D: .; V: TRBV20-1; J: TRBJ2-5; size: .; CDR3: CSAPVVTGLQETQYF; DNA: TGCAGTGCCCCCGTTGTAACAGGACTCCAAGAGACCCAGTACTTC
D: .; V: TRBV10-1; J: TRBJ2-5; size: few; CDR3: CASSEKLQETQYF; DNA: TGCGCCAGCAGTGAAAAACTCCAAGAGACCCAGTACTTC
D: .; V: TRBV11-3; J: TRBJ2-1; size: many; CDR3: CASSRPGSHSYNEQFF; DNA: TGTGCCAGCAGCAGGCCCGGGAGTCACTCCTACAATGAGCAGTTCTTC
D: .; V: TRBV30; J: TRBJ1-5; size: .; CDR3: CAWSAGRLTRSNQPQHF; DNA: TGTGCCTGGAGTGCCGGACGCTTAACAAGGAGCAATCAGCCCCAGCATTTT
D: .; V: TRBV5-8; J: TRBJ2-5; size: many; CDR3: CASSWDRPDAHGEETQYF; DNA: TGTGCCAGCAGCTGGGATCGCCCAGACGCACACGGGGAGGAGACCCAGTACTTC
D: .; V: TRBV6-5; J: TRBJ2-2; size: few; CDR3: CASSYSISRGELFF; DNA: TGTGCCAGCAGTTACTCGATTTCCCGCGGGGAGCTGTTTTTT
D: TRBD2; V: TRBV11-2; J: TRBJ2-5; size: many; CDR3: CASSGLAEEETQYF; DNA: TGTGCCAGCAGCGGACTAGCAGAGGAAGAGACCCAGTACTTC
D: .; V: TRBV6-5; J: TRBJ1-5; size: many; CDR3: CASSYFRGGQPQHF; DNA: TGTGCCAGCAGTTACTTCAGGGGAGGACAGCCCCAGCATTTT
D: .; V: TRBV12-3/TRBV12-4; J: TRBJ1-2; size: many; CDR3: CASSLEQGRPRGGYTF; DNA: TGTGCCAGCAGTTTAGAACAAGGACGTCCACGTGGAGGCTACACCTTC
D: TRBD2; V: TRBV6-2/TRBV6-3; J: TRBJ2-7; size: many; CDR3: CASSSGLAVYEQYF; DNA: TGTGCCAGCAGTTCGGGACTAGCGGTCTACGAGCAGTACTTC
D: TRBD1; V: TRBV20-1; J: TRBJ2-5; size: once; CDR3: CSAGRTGGRETQYF; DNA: TGCAGTGCTGGCCGGACAGGGGGCAGAGAGACCCAGTACTTC
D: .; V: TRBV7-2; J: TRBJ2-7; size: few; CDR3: CASSSRDSFYEQYF; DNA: TGTGCCAGCAGCTCCCGGGACTCTTTCTACGAGCAGTACTTC
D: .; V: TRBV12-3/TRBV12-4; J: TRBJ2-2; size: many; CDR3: CASSGVNTGELFF; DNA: TGTGCCAGCAGCGGAGTGAACACCGGGGAGCTGTTTTTT
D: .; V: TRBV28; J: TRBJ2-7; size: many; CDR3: CASRQGGSYEQYF; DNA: TGTGCCAGCAGGCAGGGGGGCTCCTACGAGCAGTACTTC
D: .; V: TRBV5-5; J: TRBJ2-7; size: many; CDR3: CASSLKWTAMFEQYF; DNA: TGTGCCAGCAGCTTGAAGTGGACAGCGATGTTCGAGCAGTACTTC
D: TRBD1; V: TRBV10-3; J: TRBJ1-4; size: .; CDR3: CAISEPPGQGARGEKLFF; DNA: TGTGCCATCAGTGAGCCGCCGGGACAGGGGGCCCGGGGTGAAAAACTGTTTTTT
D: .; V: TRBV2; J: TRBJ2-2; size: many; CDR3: CASSFGLSSTGELFF; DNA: TGTGCCAGCAGTTTTGGACTCTCCAGTACCGGGGAGCTGTTTTTT
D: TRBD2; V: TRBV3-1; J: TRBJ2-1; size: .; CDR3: CASSQRLAGYNEQFF; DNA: TGTGCCAGCAGCCAAAGACTAGCGGGATACAATGAGCAGTTCTTC
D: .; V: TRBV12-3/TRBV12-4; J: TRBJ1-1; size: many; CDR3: CASEFFGSDTENTEAFF; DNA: TGTGCCAGCGAGTTCTTCGGGAGCGACACGGAGAACACTGAAGCTTTCTTT
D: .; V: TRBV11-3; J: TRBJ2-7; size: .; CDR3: CASSLKGPVTYEQYF; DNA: TGTGCCAGCAGCTTAAAGGGACCCGTTACCTACGAGCAGTACTTC
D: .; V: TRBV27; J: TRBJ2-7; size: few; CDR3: CASRRRASYEQYF; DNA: TGTGCCAGCAGACGGCGGGCCTCCTACGAGCAGTACTTC
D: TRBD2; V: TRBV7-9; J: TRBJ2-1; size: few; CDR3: CASSIGLAGTNYNEQFF; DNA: TGTGCCAGCAGCATCGGACTAGCGGGTACGAACTACAATGAGCAGTTCTTC
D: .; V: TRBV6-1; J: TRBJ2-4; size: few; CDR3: CARTFPQFRGDLAKNIQYF; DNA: TGTGCCAGGACGTTCCCCCAGTTCCGTGGCGACCTAGCCAAAAACATTCAGTACTTC
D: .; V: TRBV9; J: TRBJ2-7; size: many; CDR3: CASSPSGETHYHEQYF; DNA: TGTGCCAGCAGCCCATCCGGAGAAACCCATTATCACGAGCAGTACTTC
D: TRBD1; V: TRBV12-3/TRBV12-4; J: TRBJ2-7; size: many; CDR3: CASSFSDRGYEQYF; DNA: TGTGCCAGCAGTTTCAGTGACAGGGGCTACGAGCAGTACTTC
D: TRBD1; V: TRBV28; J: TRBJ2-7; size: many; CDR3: CASSPMGQGDYEQYF; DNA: TGTGCCAGCAGTCCAATGGGACAGGGGGACTACGAGCAGTACTTC
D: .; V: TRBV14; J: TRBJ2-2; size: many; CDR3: CASTVKNTGELFF; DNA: TGTGCCAGCACAGTTAAGAACACCGGGGAGCTGTTTTTT
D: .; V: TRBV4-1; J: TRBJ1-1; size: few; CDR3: CASSQGTAEAFF; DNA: TGCGCCAGCAGCCAAGGGACAGCTGAAGCTTTCTTT
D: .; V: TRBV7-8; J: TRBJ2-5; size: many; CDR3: CASSYVLGLARQETQYF; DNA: TGTGCCAGCAGCTACGTCTTGGGTCTTGCACGGCAAGAGACCCAGTACTTC